The 24 T cell receptor beta chains given below trace back to one sample, sequenced in a study. One entry per CDR3 protein, called by TCRdb with MiXCR from the 5' RACE reads. This sample yields around 5,300 distinct CDR3 sequences, of which over 70% are seen a single time; around 3.1% belongs to the top ten. The source material was naive CD4+ T cells sorted from blood. Subset: naive CD4+ T cells, CD4+CD45RA+CD25-. These receptors were collected from a female donor with breast cancer.

The V call is TRBV10-3, the J call TRBJ2-3; maybe TRBD1 (6 bases). V lost 4 bases to trimming and J lost 1 base, with 12 bases between them. This CDR3 contains 15 residues. The germline V gene encodes CDR1 ENHRY and CDR2 SYGVKD. CDR3 region: CAISGTGQGTDTQYF. The CDR3 DNA reads TGTGCCATCAGTGGTACAGGGCAGGGCACAGATACGCAGTATTTT.

The chain employs TRBV5-1 and TRBJ1-1, with TRBD1 matching 9 bases. Germline values: CDR1 SGHRS, CDR2 YFSETQ. The CDR3 has 15 residues. Trimming removed 3 bases from V and 0 bases from J; junction bases left unmatched: 3. The CDR3 coding sequence is TGCGCCAGCAGCTCGGGACAGGGAGTGAACACTGAAGCTTTCTTT. This gives the protein CASSSGQGVNTEAFF.

V is TRBV12-3 or TRBV12-4 and J is TRBJ2-5; D tentatively reads TRBD1 or TRBD2 (5 bases each). The CDR3 contains 14 residues. V gave up 6 bases and J gave up 5 bases, with 16 bases separating them. CDR3 sequence: CASSLGVPGETQYF. Written as DNA, the CDR3 is TGTGCCAGCAGCCTGGGGGTACCGGGGGAGACCCAGTACTTC.

The chain employs TRBV11-3 and TRBJ2-5, with 16 bases fitting TRBD2. CDR1 is SGHNT, CDR2 YENEEA, per germline. This CDR3 comprises 19 residues. V shed 1 base, J shed 2 bases, and the junction held 7 bases outside the gene matches. CDR3 DNA sequence: TGTGCCAGCAGCTTAGTAGGGACTAGCGGGGGGGCCCCGCAAGAGACCCAGTACTTC. It translates to CASSLVGTSGGAPQETQYF.

The chain recombines TRBV7-6 with TRBJ2-1; 13 bases map to TRBD2. J lost 5 bases, V lost 1 base, and 11 bases had no gene match. The germline V gene encodes CDR1 SGHVS and CDR2 FNYEAQ. The CDR3 has 19 amino acids. For the CDR3, the DNA is TGTGCCAGCAGCTTAGGGCCCCCAACTAGCGGGAGGGCCAACAATGAGCAGTTCTTC. Translating it yields CASSLGPPTSGRANNEQFF.

The chain is built from TRBV2 and TRBJ1-2; D remains ambiguous. The germline V gene has CDR1 SNHLY and CDR2 FYNNEI. V lost 2 bases, J lost 3 bases, and 10 bases lay in between. This CDR3 spans 14 amino acids. The CDR3 nucleotides are TGTGCCAGCAGTGAAAGTTCGTTAGACTATGGCTACACCTTC. Encoded protein: CASSESSLDYGYTF.

The genes are TRBV20-1 and TRBJ2-7; 16 bases are shared with TRBD2. Germline CDR1 reads DFQATT; CDR2 reads SNEGSKA (reference sequence). The length of the CDR3 is 16 residues. V was clipped by 3 bases and J by 3 bases; unmatched bases: 5. The CDR3 is CSASGTSGRARYEQYF. The CDR3 DNA reads as TGCAGTGCTAGTGGGACTAGCGGGAGGGCCCGCTACGAGCAGTACTTC.

The rearrangement joins TRBV4-2 to TRBJ2-1; maybe TRBD1 (6 bases). Germline V lookup: CDR1 LGHNA, CDR2 YNFKEQ. The ends were cut back, 0 bases at V and 9 bases at J, with 12 bases in the middle. The CDR3 has 14 amino acids. CDR3 sequence: CASSQDHGRGEQFF. The CDR3 DNA reads as TGTGCCAGCAGCCAAGATCACGGCAGGGGTGAGCAGTTCTTC.

The chain employs TRBV29-1 and TRBJ2-7, with D unresolved. V lost 4 bases and J 3 bases, leaving 13 bases between the germline ends. In germline, CDR1 is SQVTM, CDR2 ANQGSEA. The CDR3 extends over 13 amino acids. CDR3 in amino acids: CSVGELTDYEQYF. In DNA form, the CDR3 reads TGCAGCGTTGGCGAGCTTACAGACTACGAGCAGTACTTC.

A few counts support this clonotype. This chain connects TRBV7-6 to TRBJ1-1; D is undetermined. The germline V gene has CDR1 SGHVS and CDR2 FNYEAQ. V lost 6 bases and J 1 base, leaving 9 bases between the germline ends. This CDR3 comprises 13 residues. The CDR3 nucleotides are TGTGCCAGCAGTTCGGACTGGAACACTGAAGCTTTCTTT. Protein sequence: CASSSDWNTEAFF.

This clonotype came up a few times. The chain links TRBV29-1 to TRBJ1-2; D might be TRBD1 (5 bases). The germline gives CDR1 SQVTM, CDR2 ANQGSEA. The V end lost 1 base, the J end lost 6 bases, and 6 bases lay between the germline ends. The CDR3 has 11 residues. This chain's CDR3 is CSVEVGDGYTF. The CDR3 region has the DNA TGCAGCGTTGAAGTGGGGGATGGCTACACCTTC. Full variable domain (outside the CDR3, taken from reference TRBV29-1 and TRBJ1-2): SAVISQKPSRDICQRGTSLTIQCQVDSQVTMMFWYRQQPGQSLTLIATANQGSEATYESGFVIDKFPISRPNLTFSTLTVSNMSPEDSSIYLCSVEVGDGYTFGSGTRLTVV.

In this sample, this clonotype turned up a few times. The chain couples TRBV10-2 to TRBJ2-3, with D unresolved. The CDR3 spans 14 residues. V was clipped by 5 bases and J by 0 bases, with 9 bases between them. Germline CDR1 is WSHSY and CDR2 is SAAADI. The CDR3 loop is CASSRAVSTDTQYF. The CDR3 nucleotides read TGCGCCAGCAGTAGGGCGGTTAGCACAGATACGCAGTATTTT.

J is TRBJ2-3 and V is TRBV5-1; 8 bases line up with TRBD2. There are 15 residues in the CDR3. Germline CDR1 reads SGHRS; CDR2 reads YFSETQ. With 6 bases clipped from V and 6 bases from J, the junction kept 12 bases outside the gene matches. DNA of the CDR3: TGCGCCAGCAACCGGTTGGGACTAGATCGCGATACGCAGTATTTT. It yields the protein CASNRLGLDRDTQYF.

The rearrangement uses TRBV3-1 and TRBJ2-5, with a possible D match to TRBD2 (5 bases). V lost 1 base and J lost 7, with 16 bases in between. CDR1 is LGHDT and CDR2 is YNNKEL in the germline V gene (reference sequence). CDR3 length: 15 residues. The CDR3 region is CASSQASASMATQYF. DNA of the CDR3: TGTGCCAGCAGCCAAGCGTCGGCTAGCATGGCGACCCAGTACTTC.

By its share, this clonotype is large. CDR3 in amino acids: CASSPTGGGQPQHF. DNA of the CDR3: TGTGCCAGCAGCCCGACAGGGGGCGGACAGCCCCAGCATTTT. The chain uses TRBV12-3 or TRBV12-4 and TRBJ1-5; the match to TRBD1 covers 10 bases. After removal of 6 bases from V and 7 bases from J, the junction contained 6 bases not matched to a gene. The length of the CDR3 is 14 residues.

The count of this clonotype is one. The chain has TRBV2 and TRBJ2-3, with no clear D. V lost 8 bases and J 2 bases, leaving 8 bases between the germline ends. The length of the CDR3 is 12 residues. In germline, CDR1 is SNHLY, CDR2 FYNNEI. This CDR3 reads CASRRDTDTQYF. CDR3 nucleotides: TGTGCCAGCCGGCGAGACACAGATACGCAGTATTTT.

With respect to this clonotype: The DNA is omitted, as the CDR3 cannot be located on it reliably, and the CDR3 follows TCRdb's listing. This chain joins TRBV7-5 and TRBJ1-2; the table assigns TRBD1, which was not confirmed against the DNA. TRBV7-5 is shown as a pseudogene. The length of the CDR3 is 20 amino acids, counting both ends. The CDR3 sequence is CISVPEAPRKSDRDYYGYTF.

This clonotype was detected only a few times. The chain carries TRBV20-1 and TRBJ2-1, with 10 positions matching TRBD2. The CDR3 loop spans 15 amino acids. The V gene end was trimmed by 3 bases and the J gene end by 4 bases; junction bases not matched to a gene: 6. Germline loops: CDR1 DFQATT, CDR2 SNEGSKA (reference sequence). The CDR3 nucleotides read TGCAGTGCTAGCCCTCTAGCGGGAGCATACAATGAGCAGTTCTTC. Encoded protein: CSASPLAGAYNEQFF.

This clonotype was picked up a small number of times. The chain employs TRBV11-2 and TRBJ2-5; tentatively, D is TRBD1 or TRBD2 (7 bases each). Germline V CDR1 and CDR2: SGHAT, FQNNGV. The CDR3 is 16 amino acids. The V end was cut by 5 bases, the J end by 0 bases, with 16 bases between. The CDR3 DNA is TGTGCCAGCAGCCCCCAGCGGGGACAGTACCAAGAGACCCAGTACTTC. Residues: CASSPQRGQYQETQYF.

This clonotype came up a few times. The chain couples TRBV20-1 to TRBJ2-6; TRBD2 agrees at 13 bases. In germline, CDR1 is DFQATT, CDR2 SNEGSKA (reference sequence). The J segment lost 2 bases and the V segment lost 0 bases, leaving 7 bases of the junction unmatched. CDR3 size: 19 residues. The CDR3 loop is CSARDHSGTSGAGANVLTF. The CDR3, as DNA: TGCAGTGCTAGAGATCATTCCGGGACTAGCGGGGCTGGGGCCAACGTCCTGACTTTC.

In this sample, this clonotype turned up once. At one boundary the junction diverges from the germline segment, which might be a read error. The rearrangement joins TRBV7-2 to TRBJ1-5; D unclear. Germline V gives CDR1 SGHTA, CDR2 FQGNSA. The CDR3 runs to 12 residues. The CDR3 coding sequence is TGTGCCAGCAGCCCCCGGGGTCAGCCCCAGCGTTTT. This translates into CASSPRGQPQRF.

Points on this clonotype: One end of the junction varies from germline; a read error may be responsible. The V call is TRBV12-3 or TRBV12-4, the J call TRBJ1-6, with no clear D. The CDR3 runs 12 residues. Here the CDR3 reads CASSRMGSPPHF. The CDR3 bases are TGTGCCAGCAGTAGAATGGGCTCACCCCCCCACTTT.

V is TRBV5-1 and J is TRBJ1-2; the D gene is possibly TRBD1 (5 bases). V was pared by 5 bases and J by 3 bases, with 14 bases between. Germline lookup yields CDR1 SGHRS and CDR2 YFSETQ. The CDR3 is made up of 14 amino acids. The CDR3 sequence is CASRESSGDYGYTF. In DNA, the CDR3 is TGCGCCAGCAGGGAAAGCTCGGGGGACTATGGCTACACCTTC.

The CDR3 here is CSAYSGTYNEQFF. CDR3 sequence (DNA): TGCAGTGCTTACAGCGGGACCTACAATGAGCAGTTCTTC. This chain connects TRBV20-1 to TRBJ2-1, with 7 bases that match TRBD2. The length of the CDR3 is 13 residues. The germline V gene encodes CDR1 DFQATT and CDR2 SNEGSKA (reference sequence). Trimming took 5 bases from V and 2 from J; bases not matched to a gene: 3.